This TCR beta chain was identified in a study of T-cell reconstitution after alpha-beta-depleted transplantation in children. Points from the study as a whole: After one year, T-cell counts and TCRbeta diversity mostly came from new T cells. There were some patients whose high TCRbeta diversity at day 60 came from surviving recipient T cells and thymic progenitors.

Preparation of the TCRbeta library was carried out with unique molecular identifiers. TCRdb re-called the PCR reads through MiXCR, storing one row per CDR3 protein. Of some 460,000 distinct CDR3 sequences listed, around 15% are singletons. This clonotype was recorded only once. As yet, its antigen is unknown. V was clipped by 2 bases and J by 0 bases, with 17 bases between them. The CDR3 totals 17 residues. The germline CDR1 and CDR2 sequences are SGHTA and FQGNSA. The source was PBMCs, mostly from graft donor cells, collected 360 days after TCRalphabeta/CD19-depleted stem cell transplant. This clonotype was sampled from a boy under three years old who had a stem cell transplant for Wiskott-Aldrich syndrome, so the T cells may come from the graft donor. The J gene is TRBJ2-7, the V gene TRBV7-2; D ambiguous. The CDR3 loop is CASSLRARSKSSYEQYF. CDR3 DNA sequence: TGTGCCAGCAGCTTAAGGGCTAGATCGAAGAGCTCCTACGAGCAGTACTTC.